Below are 18 T cell receptor beta chains sequenced from a single sample in a study of blood T cell repertoires in COVID-19. Data came from immunoSEQ multiplex PCR; TCRdb stores just in-frame clones and leaves some out. The table lists 250,000 to 350,000 clones, approximately 86% of them singletons. Material for sequencing was peripheral blood. All receptors derive from a woman aged 25 to 45 who had recovered from COVID-19.

The chain combines TRBV19 with TRBJ2-7, with a weak D call TRBD1 (6 bases). There are 14 residues in the CDR3. The germline V gene encodes CDR1 LNHDA and CDR2 SQIVND (reference sequence). V lost 6 bases, J lost 5 bases, and 17 bases lay in between. The CDR3 DNA is TGTGCCAGTAGCCCACAGGGAATAATCGACGAGCAGTACTTC. Amino acids: CASSPQGIIDEQYF.

This clone is a singleton in its sample. The chain recombines TRBV19 with TRBJ2-3; D may be TRBD1 (5 bases). The CDR3 runs to 15 residues. V lost 1 base to trimming and J lost 2 bases, with 10 bases between them. Germline CDR1 LNHDA, CDR2 SQIVND (reference sequence). The CDR3 is CASSIGQQVTDTQYF. The CDR3 coding sequence is TGTGCCAGTAGTATAGGACAGCAAGTCACAGATACGCAGTATTTT.

In its sample, this clone was seen once. The chain has TRBV27 and TRBJ2-3; 7 nucleotides match TRBD2. V trimming: 6 bases; J trimming: 7 bases; junction bases outside the gene matches: 10. The CDR3 is made up of 14 amino acids. CDR1 is MNHEY, CDR2 SMNVEV, per germline (reference sequence). DNA for the CDR3: TGTGCCAGCAGGGACTCGGGGGGAGCAAATACGCAGTATTTT. This translates into CASRDSGGANTQYF.

V gene TRBV18 combines with J gene TRBJ2-7; 7 positions agree with TRBD1. The trim removed 4 bases at V and 6 bases at J, leaving 3 bases unmatched. The germline gives CDR1 KGHSH, CDR2 LQKENI. This CDR3 is built from 12 residues. The CDR3, as DNA: TGTGCCAGCTCACGGACAGGCTCCGAGCAGTACTTC. Translating gives CASSRTGSEQYF.

V usage is TRBV5-1 and J usage is TRBJ1-1; D might be TRBD1 (5 bases). This CDR3 has 16 residues. The V gene's germline CDR1 is SGHRS and CDR2 YFSETQ. Trimming took 0 bases from V and 3 from J, leaving 15 bases between them. The CDR3 here is CASSLGGVQGDTEAFF. CDR3 in DNA: TGCGCCAGCAGCTTGGGTGGGGTGCAGGGCGACACTGAAGCTTTCTTT.

The chain is built from TRBV11-1 and TRBJ2-7; the D is unclear. V lost 5 bases, J lost 4 bases, and 6 bases lay in between. This CDR3 spans 11 amino acids. Germline-derived CDR1 and CDR2 are SGHAT and FQDESV (reference sequence). The CDR3 coding sequence is TGTGCCAGCAGCGATAGATACGAGCAGTACTTC. Translated: CASSDRYEQYF.

V usage is TRBV21-1 and J usage is TRBJ2-1; the table's D gene call, TRBD2, was not cross checked with the DNA. TRBV21-1 is labeled a pseudogene. The CDR3 length is 15 residues. CDR3 region: CASSPPERMGNEQFF. The DNA for the CDR3 is TGTGCCAGCAGCCCCCCCGAGAGGATGGGCAATGAGCAGTTCTTC.

This clone occurred once. The CDR3 reads CASSPLGGPYEQYF. The DNA of the CDR3 is TGTGCCAGCAGCCCCCTAGGGGGCCCCTACGAGCAGTACTTC. V is TRBV2 and J is TRBJ2-7, with TRBD1 identical over 7 bases. Trimming cost V 6 bases and J 2 bases; bases outside gene matches: 7. The CDR3 is 14 amino acids. Germline CDR1 is SNHLY and CDR2 is FYNNEI.

V is TRBV3-1 (or the pseudogene TRBV3-2) and J is TRBJ2-1; 12 positions agree with TRBD2. CDR1 is LGHDT, CDR2 YNNKEL, per germline (reference sequence). After removal of 1 base from V and 8 bases from J, the junction contained 9 bases not matched to a gene. The CDR3 consists of 17 residues. DNA for the CDR3: TGTGCCAGCAGCCAAGCTCTAGCGGGAGGGTCGATAGATGAGCAGTTCTTC. It is translated as CASSQALAGGSIDEQFF.

The chain recombines TRBV15 with TRBJ2-7, with D possibly being TRBD1 (5 bases). The CDR3 has 15 residues. V was pared by 0 bases and J by 5 bases, with 14 bases between. In germline, CDR1 is LNHNV, CDR2 YYDKDF (reference sequence). In nucleotides, the CDR3 is TGTGCCACCAGCAGAGATTTACAGGTAGCCCACGAGCAGTACTTC. It codes for CATSRDLQVAHEQYF.

The CDR3 loop is CASSPLAGGTEAFF. Written as DNA, the CDR3 is TGTGCCAGCAGCCCCTTGGCAGGGGGTACTGAAGCTTTCTTT. The rearrangement uses TRBV7-8 and TRBJ1-1, with 7 bases aligning to TRBD1. The germline CDR1 and CDR2 sequences are SGHVS and FQNEAQ. This CDR3 has 14 amino acids. V dropped 5 bases and J dropped 5; count of bases not matched to a gene: 8. Full variable domain (missing parts from reference TRBV7-8 and TRBJ1-1): GAGVSQSPRYKVAKRGQDVALRCDPISGHVSLFWYQQALGQGPEFLTYFQNEAQLDKSGLPSDRFFAERPEGSVSTLKIQRTQQEDSAVYLCASSPLAGGTEAFFGQGTRLTVV.

This chain uses TRBV5-4 with TRBJ2-6, with D possibly matching TRBD1 (6 bases). CDR3 size: 16 residues. Trimming removed 3 bases at V and 1 base at J, with 11 bases between. Germline lookup yields CDR1 SGHNT and CDR2 YYREEE (reference sequence). DNA for the CDR3: TGTGCCAGCAGCTCTTACAGGGCGTCTGGGGCCAACGTCCTGACTTTC. Protein: CASSSYRASGANVLTF.

The rearrangement joins TRBV20-1 to TRBJ2-1; tentatively, D is TRBD1 (6 bases). Germline V gene lookup returns CDR1 DFQATT and CDR2 SNEGSKA (reference sequence). The CDR3 runs to 17 residues. Trimming took 3 bases from V and 0 from J, leaving 18 bases between them. The CDR3 DNA follows: TGCAGTGCTAGTACTCCCAGGGGTGGGACCTCCTACAATGAGCAGTTCTTC. Encoded protein: CSASTPRGGTSYNEQFF.

The rearrangement links TRBV7-2 to TRBJ2-1, with 15 bases that match TRBD2. The CDR3 consists of 16 residues. With 0 bases clipped from V and 14 bases from J, the junction kept 8 bases outside the gene matches. Germline values: CDR1 SGHTA, CDR2 FQGNSA. The CDR3: CASSLAATGLAGGEFF. CDR3 nucleotide sequence: TGTGCCAGCAGCTTAGCCGCGACTGGACTAGCGGGAGGGGAGTTCTTC.

This rearrangement joins TRBV28 to TRBJ1-6, with D uncertain. V shed 2 bases and J shed 2 bases, with 10 bases lying between them. The length of the CDR3 is 16 residues. Per germline, CDR1 MDHEN and CDR2 SYDVKM. The CDR3 DNA is TGTGCCAGCAGTTTACTTGGGAGCCCCTATAATTCACCCCTCCACTTT. This sequence encodes CASSLLGSPYNSPLHF. Filled out from reference TRBV28 and TRBJ1-6, the complete variable domain reads DVKVTQSSRYLVKRTGEKVFLECVQDMDHENMFWYRQDPGLGLRLIYFSYDVKMKEKGDIPEGYSVSREKKERFSLILESASTNQTSMYLCASSLLGSPYNSPLHFGNGTRLTVT.

This clone was seen a handful of times. The DNA of the CDR3 is TGTGCCAGCTCACCTTCGACTAGCACGGCGGAGACCCAGTACTTC. The encoded protein is CASSPSTSTAETQYF. The chain combines TRBV18 with TRBJ2-5, with 7 bases matching TRBD2. After removal of 3 bases from V and 5 bases from J, the junction contained 9 bases not matched to a gene. The length of the CDR3 is 15 residues. The V gene's germline CDR1 is KGHSH and CDR2 LQKENI.

The gene calls are TRBV30 and TRBJ2-7, with 7 bases matching TRBD2. J gave up 2 bases and V 1 base, and 2 bases lay outside the gene matches. The germline gives CDR1 GTSNPN, CDR2 SVGIG (reference sequence). The CDR3 totals 13 residues. This CDR3 reads CAWSGGGTYEQYF. The CDR3 DNA follows: TGTGCCTGGAGTGGGGGGGGAACCTACGAGCAGTACTTC.

This clone was seen only once. This chain uses TRBV3-1 (or the pseudogene TRBV3-2) with TRBJ2-7, with 9 bases identical to TRBD2. The germline V gene encodes CDR1 LGHDT and CDR2 YNNKEL (reference sequence). CDR3 size: 16 residues. With V trimmed by 1 base and J by 1 base, 5 bases remained unmatched. The CDR3 nucleotides are TGTGCCAGCAGCCAAGGGCTAGCGGGGCTATCCTACGAGCAGTACTTC. This sequence encodes CASSQGLAGLSYEQYF.